This is a list of T cell receptor beta chains from one sample in a study of cytomegalovirus exposure and HLA in healthy donors. Some clones are missing from TCRdb's copy, which holds only in-frame ones; the method was immunoSEQ multiplex PCR. The data contain approximately 130,000 clones, roughly four fifths of them singletons. The sequenced sample consisted of PBMCs. The receptors originated from a woman aged 45 to 65 in good health and CMV-seronegative. CDR3s include the opening cysteine and the closing phenylalanine or tryptophan. A D gene is named only where the DNA matches it firmly. A row's size may be missing; if present it is once, few, many or a size class.

d_gene: -; j_gene: TRBJ2-1; v_gene: TRBV28; abundance: -; len: 13; CDR3aa: CATSRPSYNEQFF; CDR3nt: TGTGCCACTAGTAGACCCTCCTACAATGAGCAGTTCTTC
d_gene: TRBD1; j_gene: TRBJ2-5; v_gene: TRBV7-8; abundance: -; len: 14; CDR3aa: CASSSTQGRETQYF; CDR3nt: TGTGCCAGCAGCTCCACACAGGGGCGGGAGACCCAGTACTTC
d_gene: TRBD1; j_gene: TRBJ2-7; v_gene: TRBV28; abundance: -; len: 14; CDR3aa: CASSSYGTAHEQYF; CDR3nt: TGTGCCAGCAGTAGCTACGGGACAGCGCACGAGCAGTACTTC
d_gene: -; j_gene: TRBJ2-7; v_gene: TRBV27; abundance: few; len: 14; CDR3aa: CASSLSVQSYEQYF; CDR3nt: TGTGCCAGCAGTTTATCGGTGCAGTCCTACGAGCAGTACTTC
d_gene: -; j_gene: TRBJ1-3; v_gene: TRBV19; abundance: -; len: 16; CDR3aa: CASSFSSRGAGNTIYF; CDR3nt: TGTGCCAGTAGTTTCTCATCTCGGGGGGCTGGAAACACCATATATTTT
d_gene: -; j_gene: TRBJ1-1; v_gene: TRBV28; abundance: -; len: 12; CDR3aa: CASSLITGGAFF; CDR3nt: TGTGCCAGCAGCCTTATCACAGGTGGAGCTTTCTTT
d_gene: -; j_gene: TRBJ1-4; v_gene: TRBV2; abundance: -; len: 13; CDR3aa: CASSVNRLEKLFF; CDR3nt: TGTGCCAGCAGTGTGAACAGGCTTGAAAAACTGTTTTTT
d_gene: -; j_gene: TRBJ2-2; v_gene: TRBV7-6; abundance: -; len: 16; CDR3aa: CASSFGVPPNTGELFF; CDR3nt: TGTGCCAGCAGCTTCGGGGTTCCCCCGAACACCGGGGAGCTGTTTTTT
d_gene: TRBD1; j_gene: TRBJ1-4; v_gene: TRBV30; abundance: few; len: 12; CDR3aa: CAWARGNEKLFF; CDR3nt: TGTGCCTGGGCCAGGGGGAATGAAAAACTGTTTTTT
d_gene: -; j_gene: TRBJ2-7; v_gene: TRBV6-5; abundance: few; len: 16; CDR3aa: CASSYSWYRVRDEQYF; CDR3nt: TGTGCCAGCAGTTACTCGTGGTACAGGGTCCGGGACGAGCAGTACTTC
d_gene: -; j_gene: TRBJ1-2; v_gene: TRBV10-3; abundance: -; len: 16; CDR3aa: CAITKRGGTERNGYTF; CDR3nt: TGTGCCATCACTAAGAGGGGGGGGACCGAGAGAAATGGCTACACCTTC
d_gene: -; j_gene: TRBJ1-2; v_gene: TRBV4-1; abundance: -; len: 14; CDR3aa: CASSQTPLDYGYTF; CDR3nt: TGCGCCAGCAGCCAAACACCCCTTGACTATGGCTACACCTTC
d_gene: TRBD2; j_gene: TRBJ2-1; v_gene: TRBV19; abundance: -; len: 13; CDR3aa: CASTREGYNEQFF; CDR3nt: TGTGCCAGTACCAGGGAGGGGTACAATGAGCAGTTCTTC
d_gene: TRBD2; j_gene: TRBJ2-7; v_gene: TRBV7-2; abundance: once; len: 17; CDR3aa: CASSDGLAGRLRGEQYF; CDR3nt: TGTGCCAGCAGCGACGGACTAGCGGGGCGGCTGCGGGGCGAGCAGTACTTC
d_gene: TRBD1; j_gene: TRBJ2-5; v_gene: TRBV29-1; abundance: -; len: 13; CDR3aa: CSVRGQGPETQYF; CDR3nt: TGCAGCGTTAGAGGACAGGGTCCAGAGACCCAGTACTTC
d_gene: TRBD2; j_gene: TRBJ2-2; v_gene: TRBV6-6; abundance: -; len: 14; CDR3aa: CASSSGEDTGELFF; CDR3nt: TGTGCCAGCAGTAGCGGGGAAGACACCGGGGAGCTGTTTTTT
d_gene: -; j_gene: TRBJ1-2; v_gene: TRBV2; abundance: -; len: 18; CDR3aa: CASSAKNAGGWRVYGYTF; CDR3nt: TGTGCCAGCAGCGCTAAAAATGCCGGCGGGTGGCGCGTCTATGGCTACACCTTC
d_gene: TRBD1; j_gene: TRBJ1-1; v_gene: TRBV12-5; abundance: few; len: 14; CDR3aa: CASGSMDRGTEAFF; CDR3nt: TGTGCTAGTGGTTCCATGGACAGGGGCACTGAAGCTTTCTTT
d_gene: TRBD1; j_gene: TRBJ1-1; v_gene: TRBV2; abundance: -; len: 16; CDR3aa: CASSDYPRTGDTEAFF; CDR3nt: TGTGCCAGCAGTGACTATCCCAGGACAGGCGACACTGAAGCTTTCTTT
d_gene: TRBD1; j_gene: TRBJ1-1; v_gene: TRBV11-1; abundance: -; len: 14; CDR3aa: CASSSGQGDTEAFF; CDR3nt: TGTGCCAGCAGCTCTGGACAGGGGGACACTGAAGCTTTCTTT
d_gene: TRBD2; j_gene: TRBJ2-4; v_gene: TRBV10-3; abundance: -; len: 14; CDR3aa: CAINPDSGGDIQYF; CDR3nt: TGTGCCATCAACCCCGACAGCGGGGGAGACATTCAGTACTTC
d_gene: TRBD1; j_gene: TRBJ1-4; v_gene: TRBV18; abundance: -; len: 16; CDR3aa: CASSPPLGTGNEKLFF; CDR3nt: TGTGCCAGCTCACCACCGTTAGGGACAGGGAATGAAAAACTGTTTTTT
d_gene: -; j_gene: TRBJ1-5; v_gene: TRBV7-2; abundance: -; len: 17; CDR3aa: CASSSPTQVAGHQPQHF; CDR3nt: TGTGCCAGCAGCTCCCCCACACAGGTGGCCGGACATCAGCCCCAGCATTTT
d_gene: -; j_gene: TRBJ1-4; v_gene: TRBV19; abundance: -; len: 15; CDR3aa: CASSPTGGTNEKLFF; CDR3nt: TGTGCCAGTAGTCCTACCGGGGGGACTAATGAAAAACTGTTTTTT
d_gene: TRBD1; j_gene: TRBJ2-6; v_gene: TRBV5-1; abundance: once; len: 15; CDR3aa: CASNQGVTGANVLTF; CDR3nt: TGCGCCAGCAACCAGGGGGTGACTGGGGCCAACGTCCTGACTTTC
d_gene: -; j_gene: TRBJ1-2; v_gene: TRBV28; abundance: -; len: 13; CDR3aa: CASRLGQIYGYTF; CDR3nt: TGTGCCAGCAGATTAGGACAGATCTATGGCTACACCTTC
d_gene: TRBD2; j_gene: TRBJ2-3; v_gene: TRBV10-3; abundance: -; len: 15; CDR3aa: CAISATSEEADTQYF; CDR3nt: TGTGCCATCAGTGCCACTAGCGAGGAGGCGGATACGCAGTATTTT
d_gene: TRBD1; j_gene: TRBJ2-7; v_gene: TRBV29-1; abundance: -; len: 13; CDR3aa: CSVETGADYEQYF; CDR3nt: TGCAGCGTTGAGACAGGGGCCGACTACGAGCAGTACTTC
d_gene: -; j_gene: TRBJ1-5; v_gene: TRBV6-4; abundance: -; len: 13; CDR3aa: CASRETGNQPQHF; CDR3nt: TGTGCCAGCAGAGAAACAGGTAATCAGCCCCAGCATTTT
d_gene: TRBD2; j_gene: TRBJ2-1; v_gene: TRBV28; abundance: few; len: 14; CDR3aa: CASNGLADYNEQFF; CDR3nt: TGTGCCAGCAATGGACTAGCAGATTACAATGAGCAGTTCTTC
d_gene: TRBD1; j_gene: TRBJ1-1; v_gene: TRBV28; abundance: -; len: 15; CDR3aa: CATNHRTGVNTEAFF; CDR3nt: TGTGCCACCAACCACCGGACAGGGGTGAACACTGAAGCTTTCTTT
d_gene: TRBD1; j_gene: TRBJ2-7; v_gene: TRBV28; abundance: -; len: 14; CDR3aa: CASSLITGDYEQYF; CDR3nt: TGTGCCAGCAGTTTAATTACAGGGGACTACGAGCAGTACTTC
d_gene: TRBD2; j_gene: TRBJ2-3; v_gene: TRBV9; abundance: -; len: 17; CDR3aa: CASSAGTSGIRTDTQYF; CDR3nt: TGTGCCAGCAGCGCCGGGACTAGCGGGATCAGGACAGATACGCAGTATTTT
d_gene: TRBD2; j_gene: TRBJ2-1; v_gene: TRBV30; abundance: -; len: 18; CDR3aa: CAYSSGRAPVSSYNEQFF; CDR3nt: TGTGCCTACTCTAGCGGGAGGGCCCCGGTGAGCTCCTACAATGAGCAGTTCTTC
d_gene: TRBD1; j_gene: TRBJ2-5; v_gene: TRBV11-3; abundance: -; len: 15; CDR3aa: CASSLEGQNQETQYF; CDR3nt: TGTGCCAGCAGCTTAGAGGGACAGAACCAAGAGACCCAGTACTTC
d_gene: TRBD2; j_gene: TRBJ2-1; v_gene: TRBV27; abundance: -; len: 13; CDR3aa: CASSLLAGNEQFF; CDR3nt: TGTGCCAGCAGTTTACTAGCGGGCAATGAGCAGTTCTTC
d_gene: -; j_gene: TRBJ1-1; v_gene: TRBV4-1; abundance: -; len: 12; CDR3aa: CASRRSGTEAFF; CDR3nt: TGCGCCAGCAGGAGGTCGGGCACTGAAGCTTTCTTT
d_gene: -; j_gene: TRBJ2-4; v_gene: TRBV29-1; abundance: once; len: 13; CDR3aa: CSVVTATKNIQYF; CDR3nt: TGCAGCGTAGTTACAGCTACCAAAAACATTCAGTACTTC
d_gene: TRBD2; j_gene: TRBJ2-1; v_gene: TRBV9; abundance: -; len: 15; CDR3aa: CASSVMSGSYNEQFF; CDR3nt: TGTGCCAGCAGCGTAATGAGCGGGAGCTACAATGAGCAGTTCTTC